This T cell receptor beta chain was retrieved from a study of T cell responses to AZD1222 COVID-19 vaccine. Broader study findings: Clonal diversity was possibly underestimated, and the donors were mostly white British, with more females. Spike-spanning, vaccine-associated CD4 TCRs were dominant at 160-218 and 743-854.

TCRdb's table, derived via immunoSEQ multiplex PCR, lists solely in-frame clones and lacks some. The table includes 130,000 or so clones, around 92% detected once. This CDR3 has 18 residues. The germline gives CDR1 MGHRA, CDR2 YSYEKL. V trimming: 4 bases; J trimming: 6 bases; junction bases outside the gene matches: 19. Points on this clone: Its specificity is not known.

Here the sequenced sample was peripheral blood, taken on day 0 of AZD1222 vaccination. The V and J genes are TRBV4-1 and TRBJ2-7; 9 positions match TRBD1. The receptor was isolated from an adult in good health. The CDR3 bases are TGCGCCAGCAGCCCCGACCTAGGGACAAACAGGGGGCGCGGCGAGCAGTACTTC. Amino acids: CASSPDLGTNRGRGEQYF.